This is a list of T cell receptor beta chains from one sample in a study of cytomegalovirus exposure and HLA in healthy donors. TCRdb keeps only in-frame clones here, not all; method: immunoSEQ multiplex PCR. The table has fewer than 200,000 clones, 83% seen once. What was sequenced was PBMCs. The receptors originated from a man aged 50-59 years in good health and CMV-seronegative. The CDR3 runs from the conserved cysteine through the conserved F or W. A D gene is named only where the DNA matches it firmly. Size is omitted from some rows. Given values are once, few, many or a class for expanded clones.

TRBD2 | TRBJ2-3 | NA | TRBV29-1 | TGCAGCGTTGTTTGGACTAGCGGCACAGATACGCAGTATTTT | CSVVWTSGTDTQYF
NA | TRBJ1-5 | NA | TRBV6-1 | TGTGCCAGCAGTGAAAATTTGGGGCTACCCCAGCATTTT | CASSENLGLPQHF
TRBD2 | TRBJ2-1 | NA | TRBV7-8 | TGTGCCAGCAGGTCGGGACTAGCGGGCCACAATGAGCAGTTCTTC | CASRSGLAGHNEQFF
TRBD2 | TRBJ2-7 | NA | TRBV6-5 | TGTGCCAGCAGTTACTCTCGGGCGGGACTATACGAGCAGTACTTC | CASSYSRAGLYEQYF
NA | TRBJ2-5 | NA | TRBV7-2 | TGTGCCAGCAGCTTAGGTGAGAGAGAGACCCAGTACTTC | CASSLGERETQYF
NA | TRBJ2-1 | NA | TRBV9 | TGTGCCAGCAGCGTAGGTAGTAGCACCTACAATGAGCAGTTCTTC | CASSVGSSTYNEQFF
NA | TRBJ2-7 | NA | TRBV7-2 | TGTGCCAGCAGCCCTGGTGGCGAGGGCTACGAGCAGTACTTC | CASSPGGEGYEQYF
TRBD1 | TRBJ1-5 | NA | TRBV25-1 | TGTGCCAGCAGTCCAGGGGGTGGCAATCAGCCCCAGCATTTT | CASSPGGGNQPQHF
NA | TRBJ2-3 | NA | TRBV6-1 | TGTGCCAGCAGTGAACGACTAGGGTTATTCGATACGCAGTATTTT | CASSERLGLFDTQYF
TRBD2 | TRBJ2-7 | NA | TRBV7-2 | TGTGCCAGCAGCTTTACCCCGGGACTAGGCGAGCAGTACTTC | CASSFTPGLGEQYF
NA | TRBJ1-1 | NA | TRBV7-3 | TGTGCCAGCAGCTTAAGTCCGGGGAACACTGAAGCTTTCTTT | CASSLSPGNTEAFF
NA | TRBJ2-7 | NA | TRBV19 | TGTGCCAGTAGTTTCGTGGGGGGCTCCTACGAGCAGTACTTC | CASSFVGGSYEQYF
NA | TRBJ1-2 | NA | TRBV30 | TGTGCCTGGACTCCCCAGGGATTCTATGGCTACACCTTC | CAWTPQGFYGYTF
NA | TRBJ2-5 | once | TRBV7-2 | TGTGCCAGCTGTGAAGGGGGGGTCCAAGAGACCCAGTACTTC | CASCEGGVQETQYF
TRBD1 | TRBJ2-5 | NA | TRBV11-2 | TGTGCCAGCAGCTTGGACAGGGGAGGCCCCCAAGAGACCCAGTACTTC | CASSLDRGGPQETQYF
NA | TRBJ2-7 | NA | TRBV19 | TGTGCCAGTAGCCTAACAGGACAGCCCTACGAGCAGTACTTC | CASSLTGQPYEQYF
TRBD1 | TRBJ1-6 | NA | TRBV9 | TGTGCCAGCAGCGCACGGGACAGGGAGAACTCACCCCTCCACTTT | CASSARDRENSPLHF
TRBD1 | TRBJ1-1 | NA | TRBV7-2 | TGTGCCAGCAGCAAATGGGACAGGGGGCAGAAGAACACTGAAGCTTTCTTT | CASSKWDRGQKNTEAFF
NA | TRBJ1-1 | NA | TRBV9 | TGTGCCAGCAGCCCCCAACTTGGGAACACTGAAGCTTTCTTT | CASSPQLGNTEAFF
TRBD1 | TRBJ1-2 | NA | TRBV19 | TGTGCCAGTAGTACCCGGGACAGGGGGACAACTAACTATGGCTACACCTTC | CASSTRDRGTTNYGYTF
NA | TRBJ1-5 | NA | TRBV7-2 | TGTGCCAGCAGCCCTTATAAGGCGGATCAGCCCCAGCATTTT | CASSPYKADQPQHF
NA | TRBJ1-6 | NA | TRBV30 | TGTGCCTGGAGTGTTACAGGGCTCAATAATTCACCCCTCCACTTT | CAWSVTGLNNSPLHF
TRBD2 | TRBJ2-5 | NA | TRBV10-3 | TGTGCCATCAGAGCGGGCGGGAGGGCTAAAGAGCAGTACTTC | CAIRAGGRAKEQYF